These T cell receptor beta chains were read from a single sample in a study of Ad26.COV2.S vaccination and SARS-CoV-2 variants. Assay: immunoSEQ multiplex PCR; the TCRdb copy retains only in-frame clones and omits some. The sample has about 350,000 clones; 75% to 90% are singletons. The input for sequencing was peripheral blood, taken in a trial of Ad26.COV2.S vaccine versus placebo. The receptors originated from a person aged 18-65 years who received the Ad26.COV2.S COVID-19 vaccine or a placebo. CDR3s include the opening cysteine and the closing phenylalanine or tryptophan. The D gene is left open where the match is weak. A row's size may be missing; if present it is once, few, many or a size class.

.	TRBJ1-1	.	14	TRBV28	TGTGCCAGCAGCCTTTCCCGGGGTTACACTGAAGCTTTCTTT	CASSLSRGYTEAFF
.	TRBJ1-2	TRBD1	13	TRBV7-8	TGTGCCAGCACCCCGGGCAGGGGGCAAGGCTACACCTTC	CASTPGRGQGYTF
.	TRBJ1-2	.	15	TRBV3-1/TRBV3-2	TGTGCCAGCAGCCAAGAGAGCCTCCCTAACTATGGCTACACCTTC	CASSQESLPNYGYTF
once	TRBJ1-2	.	14	TRBV19	TGTGCCAGTAGCCCGGGACGAGTGAAATCTGGCTACACCTTC	CASSPGRVKSGYTF
.	TRBJ1-2	.	11	TRBV28	TGTGCCAGCAGTTCAGCATATGGCTACACCTTC	CASSSAYGYTF
.	TRBJ2-5	.	14	TRBV9	TGTGCCAGCAGCGCGCAAGGGGGAAAAGAGACCCAGTACTTC	CASSAQGGKETQYF
once	TRBJ2-7	TRBD2	15	TRBV5-1	TGCGCCAGCAGCTTAGGACTAGCGGGAGACAACGAGCAGTACTTC	CASSLGLAGDNEQYF
.	TRBJ2-5	.	13	TRBV2	TGTGCCAGCAGTGAGCGTCGCCAAGAGACCCAGTACTTC	CASSERRQETQYF
.	TRBJ2-2	.	14	TRBV7-2	TGTGCCAGCAGCCCTAAGATCAACACCGGGGAGCTGTTTTTT	CASSPKINTGELFF
.	TRBJ2-2	.	12	TRBV6-8	TGTGCCAGCGTCAGGAGCACCGGGGAGCTGTTTTTT	CASVRSTGELFF
few	TRBJ1-4	TRBD1	14	TRBV14	TGTGCCAGCAGCTCAAACAGGGGGTTTGGAAAACTGTTTTTT	CASSSNRGFGKLFF
.	TRBJ2-7	TRBD1	15	TRBV4-2	TGTGCCAGCAGCCATGACACGGGACAGGGCTACGAGCAGTACTTC	CASSHDTGQGYEQYF
.	TRBJ2-2	.	12	TRBV5-1	TGCGCCAGCAGCTTGGCCGCCGGGGAGCTGTTTTTT	CASSLAAGELFF
few	TRBJ1-1	.	15	TRBV5-6	TGTGCCAGCAGCTTGGGGAGCGACAGCTACACTGAAGCTTTCTTT	CASSLGSDSYTEAFF
.	TRBJ2-7	.	17	TRBV21-1	TGTGCCAGCAGCAAAGGTGTGGTCCGCACAACAGATTACGAGCAGTACTTC	CASSKGVVRTTDYEQYF
.	TRBJ1-2	TRBD1	13	TRBV5-6	TGTGCCAGCAGCCCGGGACAGGGGAATGGCTACACCTTC	CASSPGQGNGYTF
.	TRBJ2-2	.	13	TRBV7-9	TGTGCCAGCAGCCCGCCGGGGGCCGGGGAGCTGTTTTTT	CASSPPGAGELFF
few	TRBJ2-3	TRBD1	16	TRBV7-2	TGTGCCAGCAGCTCACGGACAGGGGGCAGAGCAGATACGCAGTATTTT	CASSSRTGGRADTQYF
once	TRBJ2-5	.	14	TRBV2	TGTGCCAGCAGTGACCCAAGTGGACCTGGGACCCAGTACTTC	CASSDPSGPGTQYF
.	TRBJ2-7	.	13	TRBV7-2	TGTGCCAGTTTCCTTAACCGGGGAAACGAGCAGTACTTC	CASFLNRGNEQYF
.	TRBJ2-7	TRBD1	13	TRBV24-1	TGTGCCACCAGCGCTAGGGACAGCTACGAGCAGTACTTC	CATSARDSYEQYF
.	TRBJ1-6	.	18	TRBV7-2	TGTGCCAGCAGCTTAATCATAGGCCCCAACCCTTATAATTCACCCCTCCACTTT	CASSLIIGPNPYNSPLHF
.	TRBJ2-4	.	14	TRBV6-2/TRBV6-3	TGTGCCAGCAGTTACCAGGGGGCCAAAAACATTCAGTACTTC	CASSYQGAKNIQYF
few	TRBJ1-2	.	16	TRBV4-2	TGTGCCAGCAGCCAAGAATGGACCCAGGGAGCCTATGGCTACACCTTC	CASSQEWTQGAYGYTF
.	TRBJ2-7	TRBD1	18	TRBV4-1	TGCGCCAGCAGCCAATTCCCGCCGAGCCGGGACAGGACCCCCGAGCAGTACTTC	CASSQFPPSRDRTPEQYF
.	TRBJ1-1	TRBD1	14	TRBV28	TGTGCCAGCAGTTTGCCAACAGGGGCCACTGAAGCTTTCTTT	CASSLPTGATEAFF
.	TRBJ2-7	TRBD1	15	TRBV18	TGTGCCAGCTCACCCGAGGGACAGCCCATTTTCGAGCAGTACTTC	CASSPEGQPIFEQYF
once	TRBJ1-4	TRBD1	14	TRBV10-3	TGTGCCATCAGTTCGACAGGGGTTAATGAAAAACTGTTTTTT	CAISSTGVNEKLFF
few	TRBJ1-6	.	15	TRBV28	TGTGCCAGCAGTCCCCCCTTCACCTATAATTCACCCCTCCACTTT	CASSPPFTYNSPLHF
.	TRBJ1-6	.	15	TRBV19	TGTGCCAGTAGTCCGATGACCGCGGCGGATTCACCCCTCCACTTT	CASSPMTAADSPLHF
.	TRBJ2-7	.	14	TRBV11-2	TGTGCCAGCAGCCAGACTAGGTCCTCCTACGAGCAGTACTTC	CASSQTRSSYEQYF
.	TRBJ1-1	.	13	TRBV29-1	TGCAGCGCCTCCTCTCCGGGTTTGGCTGAAGCTTTCTTT	CSASSPGLAEAFF
.	TRBJ2-1	TRBD1	11	TRBV20-1	TGCAGTGCCAACAGGGGTAACGAGCAGTTCTTC	CSANRGNEQFF
few	TRBJ2-2	TRBD2	16	TRBV6-4	TGTGCCAGCAGCCCCATTTCGGGAGGCGACACCGGGGAGCTGTTTTTT	CASSPISGGDTGELFF
.	TRBJ2-1	TRBD2	17	TRBV7-8	TGTGCCAGCAGCCCCCCCCGGGGCGGGAGGGCATCCAATGAGCAGTTCTTC	CASSPPRGGRASNEQFF
.	TRBJ1-1	.	13	TRBV4-3	TGCGCCAGCAGCCCGGGGCAGGGAGGTGAAGCTTTCTTT	CASSPGQGGEAFF
.	TRBJ1-1	.	12	TRBV3-1/TRBV3-2	TGTGCCAGCAGCCAAGAGGGGTTCCGGGCTTTCTTT	CASSQEGFRAFF
once	TRBJ1-4	TRBD1	14	TRBV15	TGTGCCACCCGGAAGGGATCACAGGGGGAAAAACTGTTTTTT	CATRKGSQGEKLFF
.	TRBJ1-2	.	13	TRBV10-2	TGCGCCAGCAGTTTCAGCGCTAACTATGGCTACACCTTC	CASSFSANYGYTF
.	TRBJ1-2	.	14	TRBV11-2	TGTGCCAGCACCACTAGCGGGAGTAAAGATGGCTACACCTTC	CASTTSGSKDGYTF
.	TRBJ2-7	.	13	TRBV7-9	TGTGCCAGCAGCCGAGACAGATCCTACGAGCAGTACTTC	CASSRDRSYEQYF
.	TRBJ1-2	TRBD1	15	TRBV29-1	TGCAGCGTTGAAGGCTATGGACAGGGGGCAAATGGCTACACCTTC	CSVEGYGQGANGYTF
.	TRBJ2-5	.	14	TRBV4-3	TGCGCCAGCAGCCAAGAATGGTTTGGGGAGACCCAGTACTTC	CASSQEWFGETQYF
.	TRBJ2-5	TRBD2	16	TRBV5-4	TGTGCCAGCAGCTTGAGGTTAGCGGGGGATCAAGAGACCCAGTACTTC	CASSLRLAGDQETQYF
few	TRBJ2-7	.	16	TRBV28	TGTGCCAGCAGAGCAGGCTCCTCTGGGGTGAAGAACGAGCAGTACTTC	CASRAGSSGVKNEQYF
.	TRBJ1-4	TRBD1	15	TRBV7-9	TGTGCCAGCAGCTTAGGGACAGGGGGTAATGAAAAACTGTTTTTT	CASSLGTGGNEKLFF
.	TRBJ2-1	.	13	TRBV9	TGTGCCAGCAGCTTATCAGGGGCTAATGAGCAGTTCTTC	CASSLSGANEQFF
.	TRBJ2-1	TRBD2	19	TRBV27	TGTGCCAGCAGTTTAAGAGCGGGAGCGACGACCAGCTCCTACAATGAGCAGTTCTTC	CASSLRAGATTSSYNEQFF
.	TRBJ1-2	.	12	TRBV5-4	TGTGCCAGCAGGTTAGGGGAGGAAGGCTACACCTTC	CASRLGEEGYTF
.	TRBJ2-1	.	10	TRBV20-1	TGCAGTGCTAAGGAGAATGAGCAGTTCTTC	CSAKENEQFF
.	TRBJ2-3	.	15	TRBV12-2	TGTGCAAGTCCCTTCCCTTTTTGGTGCACAGATACGCAGTATTTT	CASPFPFWCTDTQYF